This T cell receptor (beta chain) was documented in a study of glioma-infiltrating T cells. In this sample, this clonotype turned up once. Germline CDR1 reads SEHNR; CDR2 reads FQNEAQ (reference sequence). The CDR3 is made up of 14 amino acids. Amplification of TCR alpha and beta CDR3 regions from RNA used iRepertoire nested multiplex PCR. TCRdb redid the calling of the multiplex PCR reads with MiXCR, one entry per CDR3 protein. The sample contains 400,000 or so distinct CDR3 sequences, around 38% of which appear only once. The V call is TRBV7-9, the J call TRBJ2-1; D might be TRBD2 (5 bases). The last part of the DNA fits TRBJ2-7 better; the J call may be wrong. The source of this sequence is a human donor with low-grade glioma or glioblastoma, undergoing nonglioma brain surgery, or in good health (not recorded which). The sample consisted of glioma tissue, nonneoplastic brain tissue, or PBMCs (not recorded which). CDR3 sequence: CASSSSVLRGEQYF. The CDR3 DNA is TGTGCCAGCAGCTCGTCGGTTCTAAGAGGGGAGCAGTACTTC.